The clone carrying this TCR beta chain was detected only a few times. Its antigen is unidentified. The sample comes from a study of T cells in Graves' hyperthyroidism and ophthalmopathy. What was amplified from RNA transcripts were TCR beta CDR3 regions. Carried out on the TCR CDR3, a first-round RT-PCR used the HTBI primer set. Via MiXCR, TCRdb re-called the multiplex PCR reads, giving one row per CDR3 protein. The data contain 450,000 to 700,000 distinct CDR3 sequences, under 60% of them singletons. Study-wide points: Ophthalmopathy was model-predicted a median approximately six months pre-onset. Ophthalmopathy stood apart from stable hyperthyroidism in a 13 V-J model.

Between the trimmed V and J ends, which lost 11 bases and 1 base, there was a span of 19 bases. The CDR3 sequence is 15 residues long. Germline lookup yields CDR1 KGHDR and CDR2 SFDVKD. Diagnoses were made from clinical symptoms, serum measures (thyroxine and TRAb), thyroid ultrasound and orbital computed tomography. Sequencing input: peripheral blood or thyroid tissue (not recorded which). The chain joins TRBV24-1 to TRBJ1-1; possible D gene TRBD1, 6 bases. The TCR originated in an adult woman with Graves' disease, either hyperthyroidism or ophthalmopathy (not recorded which). CDR3 sequence (DNA): TGTGCCAGTAGTTTGACCTGGACAGCGAACACTGAAGCTTTCTTT. Translating it yields CASSLTWTANTEAFF.